Below, 22 T cell receptor beta chains from the same sample are listed, as sequenced in a study of blood T cells in healthy people across ages (dated by TCRdb to about 2015). Library creation used 5' RACE. The instrument was an Illumina HiSeq 2500. A second PCR of roughly 7 to 11 cycles was performed with a sample-barcoded 5' primer and a J-beta primer mix. TCRdb took the public reads, trimmed them with fastp at Q25, ran MiXCR for clone calling and kept in-frame beta chains. Rows with one shared CDR3 protein collapse into an entry with the most common genes and DNA. In all, the sample holds 700,000 to 950,000 distinct CDR3 sequences, and over 45% of those were seen once. About 20% of the sample goes to the ten largest clones. The source material was blood. These receptors were collected from a man aged 25-45 years in good health.

CDR3 in DNA: TGCAGTGCTTGCCGACTAGGGACTAGTGTCGAGCAGTACTTC. It encodes CSACRLGTSVEQYF. The genes are TRBV20-1 and TRBJ2-4; TRBD2 aligns across 8 bases. The DNA end is more similar to TRBJ2-7, so the J call may be wrong. The CDR3 has 14 amino acids. The V gene's germline CDR1 is DFQATT and CDR2 SNEGSKA (reference sequence).

The V gene is TRBV5-1, the J gene TRBJ2-7; D perhaps matches TRBD2 (5 bases). This CDR3 comprises 14 residues. Trimming left V 6 bases short and J 7 bases short, with 20 bases between. CDR1 is SGHRS, CDR2 YFSETQ, per germline. CDR3 protein: CASIVYGLNNEQYF. The CDR3 DNA reads as TGCGCCAGCATCGTGTACGGACTCAACAATGAGCAGTACTTC. Full variable domain (remainder filled in from reference TRBV5-1 and TRBJ2-7): KAGVTQTPRYLIKTRGQQVTLSCSPISGHRSVSWYQQTPGQGLQFLFEYFSETQRNKGNFPGRFSGRQFSNSRSEMNVSTLELGDSALYLCASIVYGLNNEQYFGPGTRLTVT.

This clonotype appeared a few times. The genes are TRBV6-6 and TRBJ2-5; D is undetermined. The J call may not be correct, given that the DNA end is closer to TRBJ2-7. CDR3 length equals 14 residues. The germline CDR1 and CDR2 sequences are MNHNY and SVGAGI (reference sequence). Here the CDR3 DNA reads TGTGCCAGCAGTTACAGGGCCCCAAGTGACGAGCAGTACTTC. Residues: CASSYRAPSDEQYF.

The V gene is TRBV7-9, the J gene TRBJ2-6; D is perhaps TRBD1 (5 bases). From germline, CDR1 is SEHNR and CDR2 FQNEAQ (reference sequence). The CDR3 contains 18 residues. Trimming removed 1 base at V and 2 bases at J, with 15 bases between. This CDR3 reads CASSLGQGPITGANVLTF. The CDR3 DNA sequence: TGTGCCAGCAGCTTAGGGCAGGGTCCCATAACTGGGGCCAACGTCCTGACTTTC.

This clonotype was counted between two and nine times. The J gene is TRBJ1-1, the V gene TRBV7-6; D is ambiguous. Between the trimmed V and J ends, which lost 1 base and 1 base, there was a span of 10 bases. Germline-derived CDR1 and CDR2 are SGHVS and FNYEAQ. This CDR3 is built from 15 residues. The CDR3, as DNA: TGTGCCAGCAGCTTAGGGGGAACCCAGAACACTGAAGCTTTCTTT. Translated, it gives CASSLGGTQNTEAFF.

The gene calls are TRBV5-1 and TRBJ1-1, with D uncertain. CDR3 length: 14 residues. In germline, CDR1 is SGHRS, CDR2 YFSETQ. The V gene lost 0 bases and the J gene lost 3 bases, with 9 bases spanning the gap. The CDR3 coding sequence is TGCGCCAGCAGCTTGGAGTTTACGGACACTGAAGCTTTCTTT. Translated, it gives CASSLEFTDTEAFF.

This clonotype was seen only a few times. The chain is built from TRBV10-2 and TRBJ1-5; 7 bases match TRBD1. Germline CDR1 and CDR2: WSHSY and SAAADI. V lost 7 bases and J lost 6; bases outside the gene matches: 6. CDR3 length equals 13 residues. CDR3 sequence (DNA): TGCGCCAGCACCAGGGGGGCCGGTCAGCCCCAGCATTTT. Residues: CASTRGAGQPQHF.

This chain connects TRBV2 to TRBJ2-4; TRBD2 is a possible D gene (5 bases). Per the germline V gene, CDR1 is SNHLY and CDR2 is FYNNEI. V lost 6 bases and J 13 bases, leaving 13 bases between the germline ends. This CDR3 comprises 11 residues. CDR3 DNA: TGTGCCAGCAGAATGAAGTGGGAGCAGTACTTC. It yields the protein CASRMKWEQYF. Complete variable domain (other parts from reference TRBV2 and TRBJ2-4): EPEVTQTPSHQVTQMGQEVILRCVPISNHLYFYWYRQILGQKVEFLVSFYNNEISEKSEIFDDQFSVERPDGSNFTLKIRSTKLEDSAMYFCASRMKWEQYFGAGTRLSVL.

The V gene is TRBV4-3, the J gene TRBJ2-4; D unresolved. The DNA matches TRBJ2-7 better at its end, which makes the J call doubtful. CDR1 is LGHNA and CDR2 is YSLEER in the germline V gene. CDR3 length: 15 residues. The CDR3 loop is CASSQDESGSYEQYF. In DNA form, the CDR3 reads TGCGCCAGCAGCCAGGACGAATCAGGTTCCTACGAGCAGTACTTC.

The chain joins TRBV12-3 or TRBV12-4 to TRBJ2-3; D is unclear. The CDR3 extends over 12 amino acids. V lost 6 bases and J lost 7, with 11 bases in between. The CDR3 reads CASSQSTYTQYF. As DNA, the CDR3 is TGTGCCAGCAGCCAGAGTACTTATACGCAGTATTTT.

This chain connects TRBV6-6 to TRBJ2-7, with D possibly being TRBD1 or TRBD2 (5 bases each). The ends were cut back, 5 bases at V and 6 bases at J, with 17 bases in the middle. Germline loops: CDR1 MNHNY, CDR2 SVGAGI (reference sequence). The CDR3 is 14 amino acids. CDR3 sequence: CASSQTGPHFEQYF. CDR3 sequence (DNA): TGTGCCAGCAGTCAAACGGGACCCCATTTCGAGCAGTACTTC.

This clonotype has more than one count but fewer than ten. The rearrangement links TRBV20-1 to TRBJ2-1; weak D call: TRBD2 (5 bases). V lost 4 bases to trimming and J lost 9 bases, with 10 bases between them. The CDR3 length is 11 residues. The germline V gene has CDR1 DFQATT and CDR2 SNEGSKA (reference sequence). The CDR3 here is CSAKRGSEQFF. The CDR3 nucleotides are TGCAGTGCTAAACGTGGGAGTGAGCAGTTCTTC.

Comment on this clonotype: Mismatch with germline at one junction end may stem from a read error. The V and J genes are TRBV25-1 and TRBJ2-5; D gene ambiguous. This CDR3 comprises 16 residues. Germline V gene sequence: CDR1 MGHDK, CDR2 SYGVNS. This CDR3 reads CASSEYLRSNQETQYF. The CDR3 DNA reads as TGTGCTAGCAGTGAATACTTAAGGTCGAACCAAGAGACCCAGTACTTC.

The V call is TRBV28, the J call TRBJ1-5; TRBD1 aligns across 7 bases. This CDR3 comprises 16 residues. Trimming took 6 bases from V and 3 from J; bases not matched to a gene: 11. CDR1 is MDHEN, CDR2 SYDVKM, per germline. DNA of the CDR3: TGTGCCAGCAGAACCTTCTCCGGGACAGACAATCAGCCCCAGCATTTT. This sequence encodes CASRTFSGTDNQPQHF.

The CDR3 DNA follows: TGTGCCAGCAGTTACTCCGGGACAGGGATCGCTTCACCCCTCCACTTT. Protein: CASSYSGTGIASPLHF. The V gene is TRBV6-5, the J gene TRBJ1-6; 9 bases fit TRBD1. The CDR3 length is 16 residues. Germline V CDR1 and CDR2: MNHEY, SVGAGI. The trim removed 0 bases at V and 9 bases at J, leaving 6 bases unmatched.

This clonotype was detected a few times. The chain has TRBV7-3 and TRBJ2-1; 11 positions agree with TRBD2. V shed 5 bases and J 5 bases; nucleotides not matched to a gene: 5. CDR1 and CDR2 from the germline V gene are SGHTA and FQGTGA. The CDR3 runs to 15 residues. The CDR3 nucleotides read TGTGCCAGCAGCCAGGGACTAGCGGTAAACAATGAGCAGTTCTTC. As protein: CASSQGLAVNNEQFF.

The rearrangement links TRBV4-3 to TRBJ1-1, with unresolved D. The length of the CDR3 is 15 residues. Germline CDR1 is LGHNA and CDR2 is YSLEER. Trimming left V 4 bases short and J 5 bases short, with 17 bases between. The CDR3 DNA follows: TGCGCCAGCAGCCCAGCTCCGAACCCGGATACTGAAGCTTTCTTT. It translates to CASSPAPNPDTEAFF.

This clonotype turned up a few times. The chain recombines TRBV7-8 with TRBJ2-3; D not certain. This CDR3 contains 18 residues. The V end was cut by 2 bases, the J end by 0 bases, with 18 bases between. Germline CDR1 reads SGHVS; CDR2 reads FQNEAQ. CDR3 in DNA: TGTGCCAGCAGCTTATTAGGCTTTCAGAGTGCTAGCACAGATACGCAGTATTTT. It translates to CASSLLGFQSASTDTQYF.

The rearrangement joins TRBV18 to TRBJ2-4; 9 bases line up with TRBD1. The J call may be mistaken, given a closer DNA end match to TRBJ2-7. CDR1 is KGHSH, CDR2 LQKENI, per germline. This CDR3 is built from 16 residues. In DNA, the CDR3 is TGTGCCAGCTCATGCGTTAGGCGGACAGGGGCCGACGAGCAGTACTTC. Protein: CASSCVRRTGADEQYF.

The rearrangement links TRBV29-1 to TRBJ2-3, with D unclear. The V gene's germline CDR1 is SQVTM and CDR2 ANQGSEA. Deletions cut 3 bases from V and 6 bases from J, with 4 bases between. The CDR3 totals 10 residues. This CDR3 reads CSVDADTQYF. The CDR3 DNA reads as TGCAGCGTTGACGCGGATACGCAGTATTTT.

In DNA, the CDR3 is TGTGCCAGCAGTTACGCGCGTGGCACAGATACGCAGTATTTT. Translating gives CASSYARGTDTQYF. The chain is built from TRBV6-5 and TRBJ2-3; unclear D gene. The CDR3 consists of 14 residues. The V gene lost 2 bases and the J gene lost 1 base, with 7 bases spanning the gap. Looked up from germline, CDR1 is MNHEY and CDR2 is SVGAGI.

The rearrangement joins TRBV7-8 to TRBJ1-6; 8 bases fit TRBD1. The germline CDR1 and CDR2 sequences are SGHVS and FQNEAQ. V dropped 0 bases and J dropped 5; count of bases not matched to a gene: 3. The CDR3 spans 16 residues. The CDR3 nucleotides read TGTGCCAGCAGCTTAGCGCCCAGGGGGCATAATTCACCCCTCCACTTT. It specifies CASSLAPRGHNSPLHF.